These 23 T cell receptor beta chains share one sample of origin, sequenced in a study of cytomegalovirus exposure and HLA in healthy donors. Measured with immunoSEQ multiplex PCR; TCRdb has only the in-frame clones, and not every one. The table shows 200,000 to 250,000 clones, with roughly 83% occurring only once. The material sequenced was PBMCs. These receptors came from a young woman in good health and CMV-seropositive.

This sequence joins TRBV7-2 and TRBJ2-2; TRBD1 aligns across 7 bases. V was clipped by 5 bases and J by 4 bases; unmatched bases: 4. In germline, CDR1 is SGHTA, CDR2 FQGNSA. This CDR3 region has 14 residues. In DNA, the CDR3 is TGTGCCAGCAGCCTACAGGGGACCACCGGGGAGCTGTTTTTT. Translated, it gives CASSLQGTTGELFF.

The CDR3 protein is CASSQGRAAGELFF. In nucleotides, the CDR3 is TGCGCCAGCAGTCAGGGTCGGGCTGCCGGGGAGCTGTTTTTT. The chain recombines TRBV5-1 with TRBJ2-2; a possible D gene is TRBD1 (5 bases). With 5 bases removed from V and 6 bases from J, the gap between germline ends came to 14 bases. This CDR3 contains 14 residues. Germline loops: CDR1 SGHRS, CDR2 YFSETQ.

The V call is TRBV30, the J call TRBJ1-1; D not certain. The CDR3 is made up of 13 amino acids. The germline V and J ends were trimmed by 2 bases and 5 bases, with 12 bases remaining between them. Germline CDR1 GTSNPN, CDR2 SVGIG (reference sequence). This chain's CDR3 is CAWSLPAGTEAFF. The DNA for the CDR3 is TGTGCCTGGAGTTTGCCGGCTGGAACTGAAGCTTTCTTT.

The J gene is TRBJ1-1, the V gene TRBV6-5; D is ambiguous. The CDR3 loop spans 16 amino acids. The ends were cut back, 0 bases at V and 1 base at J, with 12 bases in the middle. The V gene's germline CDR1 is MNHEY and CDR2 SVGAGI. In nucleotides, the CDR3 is TGTGCCAGCAGTTACTCGAATGGGGAGAGGAACACTGAAGCTTTCTTT. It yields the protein CASSYSNGERNTEAFF.

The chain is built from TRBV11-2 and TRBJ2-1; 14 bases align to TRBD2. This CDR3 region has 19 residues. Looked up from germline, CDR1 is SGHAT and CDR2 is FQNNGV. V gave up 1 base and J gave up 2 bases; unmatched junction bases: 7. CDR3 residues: CASSLGLAGGPIPYNEQFF. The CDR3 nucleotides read TGTGCCAGCAGCTTAGGACTAGCGGGAGGGCCTATACCCTACAATGAGCAGTTCTTC. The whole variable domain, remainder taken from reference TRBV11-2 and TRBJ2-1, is EAGVAQSPRYKIIEKRQSVAFWCNPISGHATLYWYQQILGQGPKLLIQFQNNGVVDDSQLPKDRFSAERLKGVDSTLKIQPAKLEDSAVYLCASSLGLAGGPIPYNEQFFGPGTRLTVL.

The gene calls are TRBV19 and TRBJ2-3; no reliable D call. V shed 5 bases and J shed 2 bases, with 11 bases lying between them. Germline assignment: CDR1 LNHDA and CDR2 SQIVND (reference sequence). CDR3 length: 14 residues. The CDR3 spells CASSDDASTDTQYF. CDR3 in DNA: TGTGCCAGTAGTGATGACGCGTCCACAGATACGCAGTATTTT.

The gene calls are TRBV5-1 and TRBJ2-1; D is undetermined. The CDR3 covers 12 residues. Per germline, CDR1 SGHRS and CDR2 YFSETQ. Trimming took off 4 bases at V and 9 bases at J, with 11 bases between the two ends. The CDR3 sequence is CASSPAIGEQFF. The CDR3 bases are TGCGCCAGCAGCCCGGCCATAGGTGAGCAGTTCTTC. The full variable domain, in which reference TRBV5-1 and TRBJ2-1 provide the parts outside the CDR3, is KAGVTQTPRYLIKTRGQQVTLSCSPISGHRSVSWYQQTPGQGLQFLFEYFSETQRNKGNFPGRFSGRQFSNSRSEMNVSTLELGDSALYLCASSPAIGEQFFGPGTRLTVL.

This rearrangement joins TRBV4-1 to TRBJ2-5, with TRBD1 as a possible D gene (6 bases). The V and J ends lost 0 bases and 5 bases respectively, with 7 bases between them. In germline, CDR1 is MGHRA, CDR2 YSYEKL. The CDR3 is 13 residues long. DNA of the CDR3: TGCGCCAGCAGCCAAGAGGGGGCGGAGACCCAGTACTTC. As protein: CASSQEGAETQYF.

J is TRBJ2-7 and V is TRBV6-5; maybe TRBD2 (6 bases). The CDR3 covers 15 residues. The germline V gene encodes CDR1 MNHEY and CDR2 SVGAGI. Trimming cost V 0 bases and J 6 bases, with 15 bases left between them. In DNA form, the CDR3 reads TGTGCCAGCAGTTACTCGCTTAGCGGCTCATTCGAGCAGTACTTC. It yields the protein CASSYSLSGSFEQYF.

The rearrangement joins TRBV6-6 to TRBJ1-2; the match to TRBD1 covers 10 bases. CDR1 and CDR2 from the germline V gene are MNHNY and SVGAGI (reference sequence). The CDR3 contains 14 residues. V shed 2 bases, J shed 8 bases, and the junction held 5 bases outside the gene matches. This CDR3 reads CASSYDRGQYGYTF. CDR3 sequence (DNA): TGTGCCAGCAGTTACGACAGGGGGCAGTACGGCTACACCTTC.

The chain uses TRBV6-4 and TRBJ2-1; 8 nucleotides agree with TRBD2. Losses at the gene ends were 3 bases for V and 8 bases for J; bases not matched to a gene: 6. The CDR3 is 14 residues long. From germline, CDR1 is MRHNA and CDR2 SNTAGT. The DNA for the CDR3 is TGTGCCAGCAGTGAGCTAGCGGGTACCCATGAGCAGTTCTTC. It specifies CASSELAGTHEQFF.

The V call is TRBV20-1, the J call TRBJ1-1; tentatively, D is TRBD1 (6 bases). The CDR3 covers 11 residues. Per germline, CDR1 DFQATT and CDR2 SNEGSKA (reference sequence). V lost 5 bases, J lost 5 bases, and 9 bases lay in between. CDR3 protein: CSALDRTEAFF. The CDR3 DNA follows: TGCAGTGCTTTAGACAGGACTGAAGCTTTCTTT.

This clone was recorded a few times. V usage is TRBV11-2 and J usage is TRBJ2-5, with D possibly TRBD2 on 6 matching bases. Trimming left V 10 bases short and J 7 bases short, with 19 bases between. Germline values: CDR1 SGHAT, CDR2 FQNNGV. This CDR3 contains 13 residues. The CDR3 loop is CATETGVIGTQYF. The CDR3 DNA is TGTGCCACCGAGACGGGAGTTATTGGGACCCAGTACTTC.

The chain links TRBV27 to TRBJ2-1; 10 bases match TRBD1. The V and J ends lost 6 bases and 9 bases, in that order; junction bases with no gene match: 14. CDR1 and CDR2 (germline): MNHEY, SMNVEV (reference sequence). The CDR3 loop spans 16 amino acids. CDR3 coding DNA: TGTGCCAGCAGGGGCTTCCGGGACAGGGGTTTTGGTGAGCAGTTCTTC. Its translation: CASRGFRDRGFGEQFF.

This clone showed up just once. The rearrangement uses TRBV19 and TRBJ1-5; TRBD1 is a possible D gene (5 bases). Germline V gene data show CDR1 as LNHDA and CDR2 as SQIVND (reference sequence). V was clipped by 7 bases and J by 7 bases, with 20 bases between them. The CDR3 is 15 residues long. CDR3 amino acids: CASNLREGSNQPQHF. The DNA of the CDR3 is TGTGCCAGTAATTTGAGGGAGGGGTCAAACCAGCCCCAGCATTTT.

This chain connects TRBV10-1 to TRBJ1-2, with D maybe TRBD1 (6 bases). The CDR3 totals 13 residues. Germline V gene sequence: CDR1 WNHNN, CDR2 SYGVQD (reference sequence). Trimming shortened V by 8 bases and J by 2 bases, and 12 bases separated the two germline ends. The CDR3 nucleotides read TGCGCCAGCTCCCAGGGGCGAAACTATGGCTACACCTTC. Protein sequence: CASSQGRNYGYTF.

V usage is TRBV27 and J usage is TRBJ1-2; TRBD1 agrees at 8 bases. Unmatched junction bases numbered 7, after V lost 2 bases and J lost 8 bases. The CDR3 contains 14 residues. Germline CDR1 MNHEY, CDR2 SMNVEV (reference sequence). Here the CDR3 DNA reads TGTGCCAGCAGTTTAGAAGGACAGGGCTGGGGCTACACCTTC. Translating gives CASSLEGQGWGYTF.

CDR3: CASSLSDSGYTF. The CDR3 DNA reads as TGTGCCAGCAGTTTAAGTGACAGTGGCTACACCTTC. V usage is TRBV28 and J usage is TRBJ1-2, with D possibly TRBD1 on 5 matching bases. Germline loops: CDR1 MDHEN, CDR2 SYDVKM. V dropped 2 bases and J dropped 7 bases, with 8 bases sitting between them. CDR3 size: 12 residues.

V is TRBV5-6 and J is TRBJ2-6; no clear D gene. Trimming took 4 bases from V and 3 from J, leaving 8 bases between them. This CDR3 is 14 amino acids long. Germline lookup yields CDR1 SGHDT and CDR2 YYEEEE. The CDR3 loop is CASSAKDGANVLTF. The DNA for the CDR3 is TGTGCCAGCAGCGCGAAAGATGGGGCCAACGTCCTGACTTTC.

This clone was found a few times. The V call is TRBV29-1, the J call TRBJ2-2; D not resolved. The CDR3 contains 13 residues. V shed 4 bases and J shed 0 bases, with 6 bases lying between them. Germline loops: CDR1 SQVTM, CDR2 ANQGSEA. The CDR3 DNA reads TGCAGCGTTGTACGGACGAACACCGGGGAGCTGTTTTTT. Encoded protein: CSVVRTNTGELFF.

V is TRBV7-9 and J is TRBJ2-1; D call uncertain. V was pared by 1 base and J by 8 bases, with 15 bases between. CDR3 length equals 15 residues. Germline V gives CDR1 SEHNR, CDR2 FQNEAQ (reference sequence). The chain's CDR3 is CASSLVASLSDEQFF. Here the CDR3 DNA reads TGTGCCAGCAGCTTAGTGGCTAGTCTCAGCGATGAGCAGTTCTTC.

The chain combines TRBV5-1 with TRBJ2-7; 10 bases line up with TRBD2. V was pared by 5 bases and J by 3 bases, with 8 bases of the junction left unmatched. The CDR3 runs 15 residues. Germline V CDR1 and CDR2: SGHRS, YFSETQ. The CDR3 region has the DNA TGCGCCAGCAGTATGGTAGCGGGAGGACGCTACGAGCAGTACTTC. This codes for CASSMVAGGRYEQYF.

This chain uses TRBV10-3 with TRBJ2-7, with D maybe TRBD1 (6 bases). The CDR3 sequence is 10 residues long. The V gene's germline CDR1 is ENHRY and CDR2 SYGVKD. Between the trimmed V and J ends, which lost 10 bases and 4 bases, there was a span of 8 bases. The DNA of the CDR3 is TGTGCCACCGGACAGTACGAGCAGTACTTC. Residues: CATGQYEQYF.